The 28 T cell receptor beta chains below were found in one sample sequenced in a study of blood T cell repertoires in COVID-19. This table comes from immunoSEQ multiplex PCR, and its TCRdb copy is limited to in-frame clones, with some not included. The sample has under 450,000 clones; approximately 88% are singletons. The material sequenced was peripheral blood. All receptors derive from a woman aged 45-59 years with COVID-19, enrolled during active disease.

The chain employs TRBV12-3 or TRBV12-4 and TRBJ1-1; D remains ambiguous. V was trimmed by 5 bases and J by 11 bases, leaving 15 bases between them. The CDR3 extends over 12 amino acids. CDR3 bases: TGTGCCAGCAGTCCCCCCGGGGTCGAGGCTTTCTTT. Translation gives CASSPPGVEAFF.

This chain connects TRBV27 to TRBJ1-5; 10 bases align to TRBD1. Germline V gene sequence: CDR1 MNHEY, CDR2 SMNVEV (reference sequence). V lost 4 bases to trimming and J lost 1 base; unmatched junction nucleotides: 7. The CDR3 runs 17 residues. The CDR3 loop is CASSSGGTGESNQPQHF. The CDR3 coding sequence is TGTGCCAGCAGTTCCGGGGGGACAGGGGAAAGCAATCAGCCCCAGCATTTT.

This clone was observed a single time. CDR3 sequence: CASSYRIQGDYGYTF. In DNA, the CDR3 is TGTGCCAGCAGTTACCGGATACAGGGAGACTATGGCTACACCTTC. The chain has TRBV6-5 and TRBJ1-2, with D possibly being TRBD1 (6 bases). In germline, CDR1 is MNHEY, CDR2 SVGAGI. The ends were cut back, 2 bases at V and 3 bases at J, with 13 bases in the middle. There are 15 residues in the CDR3.

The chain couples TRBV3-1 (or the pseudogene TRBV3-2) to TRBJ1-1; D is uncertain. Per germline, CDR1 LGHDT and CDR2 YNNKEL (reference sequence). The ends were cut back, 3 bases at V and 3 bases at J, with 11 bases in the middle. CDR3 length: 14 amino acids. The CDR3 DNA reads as TGTGCCAGCAGCCAGCCGGGAGCCCACACTGAAGCTTTCTTT. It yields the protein CASSQPGAHTEAFF.

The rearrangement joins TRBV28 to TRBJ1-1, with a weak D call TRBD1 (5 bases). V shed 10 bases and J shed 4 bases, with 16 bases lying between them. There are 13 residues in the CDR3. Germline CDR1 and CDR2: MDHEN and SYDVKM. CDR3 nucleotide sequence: TGTGCCACTTCCCTGGGGGGGGGCACTGAAGCTTTCTTT. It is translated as CATSLGGGTEAFF.

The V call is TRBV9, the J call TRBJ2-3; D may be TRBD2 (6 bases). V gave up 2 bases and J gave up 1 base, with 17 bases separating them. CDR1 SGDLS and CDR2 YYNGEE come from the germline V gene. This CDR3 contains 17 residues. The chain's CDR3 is CASSVKRDSWGTDTQYF. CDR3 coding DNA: TGTGCCAGCAGCGTGAAACGGGACTCATGGGGCACAGATACGCAGTATTTT.

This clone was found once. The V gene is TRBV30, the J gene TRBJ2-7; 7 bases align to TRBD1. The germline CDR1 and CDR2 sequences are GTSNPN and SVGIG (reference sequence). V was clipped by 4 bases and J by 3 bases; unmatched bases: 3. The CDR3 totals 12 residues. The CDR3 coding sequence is TGTGCCTGGAAGGCAGGGGGCTACGAGCAGTACTTC. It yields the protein CAWKAGGYEQYF.

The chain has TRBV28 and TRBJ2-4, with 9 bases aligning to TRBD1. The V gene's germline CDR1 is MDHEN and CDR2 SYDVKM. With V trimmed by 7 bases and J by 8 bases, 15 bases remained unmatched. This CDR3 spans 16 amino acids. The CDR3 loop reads CASTDTPTGGIDIQYF. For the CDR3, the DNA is TGTGCCAGCACCGACACCCCGACAGGGGGGATTGACATTCAGTACTTC.

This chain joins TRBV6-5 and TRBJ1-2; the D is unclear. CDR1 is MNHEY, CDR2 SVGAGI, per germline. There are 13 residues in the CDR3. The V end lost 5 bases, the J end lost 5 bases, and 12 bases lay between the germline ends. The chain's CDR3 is CASSRKGGYGYTF. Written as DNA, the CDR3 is TGTGCCAGCAGTCGAAAAGGAGGTTATGGCTACACCTTC.

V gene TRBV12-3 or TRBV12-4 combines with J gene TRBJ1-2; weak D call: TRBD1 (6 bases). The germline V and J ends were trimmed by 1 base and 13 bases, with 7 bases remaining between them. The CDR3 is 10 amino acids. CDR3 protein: CASSLGTVTF. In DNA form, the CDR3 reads TGTGCCAGCAGTTTAGGGACAGTCACCTTC.

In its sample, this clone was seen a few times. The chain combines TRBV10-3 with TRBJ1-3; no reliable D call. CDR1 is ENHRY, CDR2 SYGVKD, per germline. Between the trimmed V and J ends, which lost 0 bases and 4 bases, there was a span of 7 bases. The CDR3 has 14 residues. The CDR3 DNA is TGTGCCATCAGTGAGTCGACTCAAGGAAACACCATATATTTT. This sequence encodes CAISESTQGNTIYF.

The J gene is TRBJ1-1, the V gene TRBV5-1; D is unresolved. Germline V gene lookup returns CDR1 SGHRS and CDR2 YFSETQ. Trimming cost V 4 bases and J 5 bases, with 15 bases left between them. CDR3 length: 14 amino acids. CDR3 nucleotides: TGCGCCAGCAGCCTCGTAATGGGAGGGACTGAAGCTTTCTTT. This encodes CASSLVMGGTEAFF.

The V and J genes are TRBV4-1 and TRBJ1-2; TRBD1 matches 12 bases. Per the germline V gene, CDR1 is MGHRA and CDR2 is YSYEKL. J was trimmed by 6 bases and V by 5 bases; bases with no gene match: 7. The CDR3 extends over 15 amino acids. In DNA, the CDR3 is TGCGCCAGCAGCGCACCGGGACAGGGGGCGGATGGCTACACCTTC. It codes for CASSAPGQGADGYTF.

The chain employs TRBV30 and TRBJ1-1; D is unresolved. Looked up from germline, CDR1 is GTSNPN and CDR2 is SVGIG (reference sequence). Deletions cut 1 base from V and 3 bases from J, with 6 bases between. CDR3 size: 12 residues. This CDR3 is CAWSGVDTEAFF. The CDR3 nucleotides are TGTGCCTGGAGTGGAGTGGACACTGAAGCTTTCTTT.

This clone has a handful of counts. The CDR3 sequence is CASSLVGGRTNSPLHF. The CDR3 DNA follows: TGTGCCAGCAGCTTGGTGGGGGGACGGACTAATTCACCCCTCCACTTT. V is TRBV5-8 and J is TRBJ1-6; possible D gene TRBD1, 5 bases. Trimming shortened V by 0 bases and J by 6 bases, and 13 bases separated the two germline ends. The CDR3 totals 16 residues. Looked up from germline, CDR1 is SGHTS and CDR2 is YDEGEE.

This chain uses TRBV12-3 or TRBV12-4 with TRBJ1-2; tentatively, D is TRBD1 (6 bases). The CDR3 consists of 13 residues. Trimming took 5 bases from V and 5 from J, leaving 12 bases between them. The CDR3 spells CASSRTVRYGYTF. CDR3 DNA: TGTGCCAGCAGTAGGACAGTTCGATATGGCTACACCTTC.

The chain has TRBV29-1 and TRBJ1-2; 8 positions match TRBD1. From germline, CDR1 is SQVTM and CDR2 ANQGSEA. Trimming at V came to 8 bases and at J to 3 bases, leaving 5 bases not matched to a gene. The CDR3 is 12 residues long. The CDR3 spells CSSKTGDYGYTF. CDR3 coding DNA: TGCAGCTCGAAGACAGGGGACTATGGCTACACCTTC.

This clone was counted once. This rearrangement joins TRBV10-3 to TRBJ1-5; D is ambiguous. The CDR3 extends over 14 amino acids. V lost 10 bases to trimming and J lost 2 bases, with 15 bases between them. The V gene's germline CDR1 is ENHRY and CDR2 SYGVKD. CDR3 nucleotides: TGTGCCACTTCAGCGAGGGAAGGCAATCAGCCCCAGCATTTT. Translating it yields CATSAREGNQPQHF.

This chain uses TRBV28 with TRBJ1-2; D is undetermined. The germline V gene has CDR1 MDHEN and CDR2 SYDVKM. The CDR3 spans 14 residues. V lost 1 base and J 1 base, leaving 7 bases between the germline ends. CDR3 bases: TGTGCCAGCAGTTTATCACTGCTTAACTATGGCTACACCTTC. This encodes CASSLSLLNYGYTF.

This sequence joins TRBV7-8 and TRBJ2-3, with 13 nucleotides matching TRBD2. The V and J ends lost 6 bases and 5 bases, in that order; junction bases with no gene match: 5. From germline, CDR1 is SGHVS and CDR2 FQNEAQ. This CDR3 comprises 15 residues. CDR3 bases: TGTGCCAGCAGTTACCGACTAGCGGGGGGAGATACGCAGTATTTT. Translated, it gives CASSYRLAGGDTQYF.

CDR3 bases: TGTGCCAGCAGCCCAGATTCCGGAAACACCATATATTTT. This translates into CASSPDSGNTIYF. This sequence joins TRBV7-8 and TRBJ1-3; D is uncertain. The length of the CDR3 is 13 residues. The V and J ends lost 5 bases and 4 bases respectively, with 9 bases between them. Germline V gene lookup returns CDR1 SGHVS and CDR2 FQNEAQ. Full variable domain (outside the CDR3, taken from reference TRBV7-8 and TRBJ1-3): GAGVSQSPRYKVAKRGQDVALRCDPISGHVSLFWYQQALGQGPEFLTYFQNEAQLDKSGLPSDRFFAERPEGSVSTLKIQRTQQEDSAVYLCASSPDSGNTIYFGEGSWLTVV.

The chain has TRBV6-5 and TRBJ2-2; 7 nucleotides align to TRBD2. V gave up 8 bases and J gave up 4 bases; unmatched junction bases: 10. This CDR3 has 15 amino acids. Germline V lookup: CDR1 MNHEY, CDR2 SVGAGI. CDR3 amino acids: CASGGVARGTGELFF. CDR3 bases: TGTGCCAGCGGGGGGGTAGCCCGGGGCACCGGGGAGCTGTTTTTT.

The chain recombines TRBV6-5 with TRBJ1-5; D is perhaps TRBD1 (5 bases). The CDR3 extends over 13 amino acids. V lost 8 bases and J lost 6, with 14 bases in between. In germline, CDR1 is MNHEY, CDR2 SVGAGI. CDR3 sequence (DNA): TGTGCCAGCCTGCAGGGCGGCGGTCAGCCCCAGCATTTT. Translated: CASLQGGGQPQHF.

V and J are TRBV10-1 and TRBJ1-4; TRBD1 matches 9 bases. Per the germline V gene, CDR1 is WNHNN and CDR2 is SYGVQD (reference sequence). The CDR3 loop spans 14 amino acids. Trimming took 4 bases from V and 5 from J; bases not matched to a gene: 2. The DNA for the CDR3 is TGCGCCAGCAGTGCCGGGACAGGGAATGAAAAACTGTTTTTT. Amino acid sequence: CASSAGTGNEKLFF.

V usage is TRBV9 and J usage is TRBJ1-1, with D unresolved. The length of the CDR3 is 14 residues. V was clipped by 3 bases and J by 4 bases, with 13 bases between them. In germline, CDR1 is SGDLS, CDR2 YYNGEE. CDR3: CASSGGRLGTEAFF. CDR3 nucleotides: TGTGCCAGCAGCGGAGGGAGGCTCGGCACTGAAGCTTTCTTT.

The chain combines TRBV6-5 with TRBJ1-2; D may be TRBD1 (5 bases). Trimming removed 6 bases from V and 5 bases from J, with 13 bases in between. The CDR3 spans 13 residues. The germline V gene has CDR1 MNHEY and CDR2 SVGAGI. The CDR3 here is CASSLDGGYGYTF. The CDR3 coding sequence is TGTGCCAGCAGCCTTGACGGGGGATATGGCTACACCTTC.

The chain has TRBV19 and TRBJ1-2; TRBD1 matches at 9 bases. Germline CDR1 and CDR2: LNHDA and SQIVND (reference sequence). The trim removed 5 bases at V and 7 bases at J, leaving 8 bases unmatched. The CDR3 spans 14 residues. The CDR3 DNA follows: TGTGCCAGTAGTCCAGGGACAGGGAGGGGTGGCTACACCTTC. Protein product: CASSPGTGRGGYTF.

CDR3 nucleotide sequence: TGTGCCAGTAGTCTCCGACAGGGGGTGATAACTTTC. Protein product: CASSLRQGVITF. The chain recombines TRBV19 with TRBJ2-6; 9 positions agree with TRBD1. Germline V CDR1 and CDR2: LNHDA, SQIVND (reference sequence). V lost 5 bases to trimming and J lost 19 bases; unmatched junction nucleotides: 9. The CDR3 contains 12 residues.